There are many counts of the clone carrying this T cell receptor (beta chain). The antigen is not known. The CDR3 regions of TCR beta were amplified from RNA transcripts. When the TCR CDR3 underwent first-round RT-PCR, the HTBI primer set was used. TCRdb analysed the multiplex PCR reads with MiXCR anew, one entry per CDR3 protein. The sample lists approximately 600,000 distinct CDR3 sequences, 14% occurring once. This sample was included in a study of T cells in Graves' hyperthyroidism and ophthalmopathy. Study findings and constraints: With a median lead of approximately six months before onset, the model predicted ophthalmopathy.

The PBMCs were taken from approximately 9 ml of fresh peripheral blood. CDR3 length: 13 amino acids. The germline V gene has CDR1 GTSNPN and CDR2 SVGIG (reference sequence). V was cut by 0 bases and J by 1 base, with 6 bases left in between. Sequencing was carried out using blood. The J gene is TRBJ1-2, the V gene TRBV30, with unresolved D. This clonotype was sampled from a woman aged 18 to 35 with Graves' ophthalmopathy. This CDR3 is CAWSVGLNYGYTF. The CDR3 coding sequence is TGTGCCTGGAGTGTTGGGCTTAACTATGGCTACACCTTC.